These T cell receptor beta chains were read from a single sample in a study of blood T cell repertoires in COVID-19. Libraries were prepared by immunoSEQ multiplex PCR; TCRdb keeps only in-frame clonotypes and omits some of them. The sample records approximately 410,000 clones, 86% being singletons. Sequencing was carried out using peripheral blood. The receptors come from a woman between 25 and 40 years old with active or convalescent COVID-19. The CDR3 runs from the conserved cysteine through the conserved F or W. D genes are given only for firm matches. The listing skips clone size in some rows; elsewhere it reads once, few, many or a size class.

d_call: -; v_call: TRBV3-1/TRBV3-2; clone_size: -; j_call: TRBJ1-1; cdr3_nt: TGTGCCAGCAGCCAAGACGGGGGGGCGCTTCCAGCTTTCTTT; cdr3_aa: CASSQDGGALPAFF
d_call: TRBD1; v_call: TRBV7-9; clone_size: -; j_call: TRBJ1-1; cdr3_nt: TGTGCCAGCAGCTTACAAACAGGGGGGAGGACTGAAGCTTTCTTT; cdr3_aa: CASSLQTGGRTEAFF
d_call: TRBD2; v_call: TRBV7-8; clone_size: -; j_call: TRBJ2-2; cdr3_nt: TGTGCCAGCAGCCAAGTAGCGGGGGGGAACACCGGGGAGCTGTTTTTT; cdr3_aa: CASSQVAGGNTGELFF
d_call: -; v_call: TRBV4-1; clone_size: -; j_call: TRBJ2-1; cdr3_nt: TGCGCCAGCAGCCAAGCCGGGGTCAGCTCCTACAATGAGCAGTTCTTC; cdr3_aa: CASSQAGVSSYNEQFF
d_call: TRBD1; v_call: TRBV11-3; clone_size: -; j_call: TRBJ2-1; cdr3_nt: TGTGCCAGCAGCTTGGCCGGGACAGATCCCTACAATGAGCAGTTCTTC; cdr3_aa: CASSLAGTDPYNEQFF
d_call: -; v_call: TRBV6-5; clone_size: few; j_call: TRBJ2-1; cdr3_nt: TGTGCCAGCAGTTACGTCCGGAGATCATACAATGAGCAGTTCTTC; cdr3_aa: CASSYVRRSYNEQFF
d_call: -; v_call: TRBV11-1; clone_size: -; j_call: TRBJ2-3; cdr3_nt: TGTGCCAGCAGCTTAGGAACAGGACGTGCAGATACGCAGTATTTT; cdr3_aa: CASSLGTGRADTQYF
d_call: TRBD1; v_call: TRBV15; clone_size: once; j_call: TRBJ1-6; cdr3_nt: TGTGCCACCAGCAGAGCCAACTCAGGGGGTCGCACCTATAATTCACCCCTCCACTTT; cdr3_aa: CATSRANSGGRTYNSPLHF
d_call: -; v_call: TRBV6-5; clone_size: -; j_call: TRBJ1-1; cdr3_nt: TGTGCCAGCAGTCAGGGTGTCCCTGAAGCTTTCTTT; cdr3_aa: CASSQGVPEAFF
d_call: -; v_call: TRBV2; clone_size: -; j_call: TRBJ1-4; cdr3_nt: TGTGCCAGCGGAGCCGTTGCAACTAATGAAAAACTGTTTTTT; cdr3_aa: CASGAVATNEKLFF
d_call: -; v_call: TRBV29-1; clone_size: -; j_call: TRBJ2-3; cdr3_nt: TGCAGCGGGGGGCCGGGGGGCCTAGATACGCAGTATTTT; cdr3_aa: CSGGPGGLDTQYF
d_call: -; v_call: TRBV30; clone_size: -; j_call: TRBJ2-1; cdr3_nt: TGTGCCTGGAGTGTAAACAGATACAATGAGCAGTTCTTC; cdr3_aa: CAWSVNRYNEQFF
d_call: -; v_call: TRBV21-1; clone_size: once; j_call: TRBJ1-5; cdr3_nt: TGTGCCAGCAGCAAAGTAGGGCCGCGACAAGGGACTTATAGCAATCAGCCCCAGCATTTT; cdr3_aa: CASSKVGPRQGTYSNQPQHF
d_call: -; v_call: TRBV5-1; clone_size: -; j_call: TRBJ2-1; cdr3_nt: TGCGCCAGCAGCTTGAGTGTCCTATCTCGCAATGAGCAGTTCTTC; cdr3_aa: CASSLSVLSRNEQFF
d_call: -; v_call: TRBV2; clone_size: -; j_call: TRBJ2-1; cdr3_nt: TGTGCCAGCAGAGCGAATTTCGGTAGCTCCTACAATGAGCAGTTCTTC; cdr3_aa: CASRANFGSSYNEQFF
d_call: -; v_call: TRBV5-1; clone_size: -; j_call: TRBJ2-5; cdr3_nt: TGCGCCAGCAGCTTGGCAGAGGAAGAGACCCAGTACTTC; cdr3_aa: CASSLAEEETQYF
d_call: -; v_call: TRBV13; clone_size: -; j_call: TRBJ1-6; cdr3_nt: TGTGCCAGCAGCTCCGGGGAGGGCGGTTCACCCCTCCACTTT; cdr3_aa: CASSSGEGGSPLHF
d_call: -; v_call: TRBV15; clone_size: -; j_call: TRBJ1-4; cdr3_nt: TGTGCCACCAGCAGAGTGGGAGGGGTAAACGAAAAACTGTTTTTT; cdr3_aa: CATSRVGGVNEKLFF
d_call: TRBD1; v_call: TRBV11-2; clone_size: few; j_call: TRBJ2-7; cdr3_nt: TGTGCCAGCAGCTTAACGCGGAGCCTCGACAGGGGAAGTTCCTACGAGCAGTACTTC; cdr3_aa: CASSLTRSLDRGSSYEQYF
d_call: TRBD1; v_call: TRBV6-4; clone_size: -; j_call: TRBJ1-2; cdr3_nt: TGTGCCAGCAGCCTCGGGACAGGGGGCGCCGGAGGCTACACCTTC; cdr3_aa: CASSLGTGGAGGYTF
d_call: TRBD1; v_call: TRBV7-2; clone_size: -; j_call: TRBJ1-5; cdr3_nt: TGTGCCAGCGGGTACAGGGGAGGTTACAATCAGCCCCAGCATTTT; cdr3_aa: CASGYRGGYNQPQHF
d_call: -; v_call: TRBV25-1; clone_size: -; j_call: TRBJ1-2; cdr3_nt: TGTGCCAGCAGTAGTTTGGGCAGCGGGCGGGAAGGGAGAGGCTACACCTTC; cdr3_aa: CASSSLGSGREGRGYTF
d_call: TRBD1; v_call: TRBV15; clone_size: -; j_call: TRBJ1-2; cdr3_nt: TGTGCCACCGGGACTGGGACAGATGACTATGGCTACACCTTC; cdr3_aa: CATGTGTDDYGYTF
d_call: -; v_call: TRBV6-5; clone_size: -; j_call: TRBJ1-4; cdr3_nt: TGTGCCAGCACGGGAACCGTCACTAATGAAAAACTGTTTTTT; cdr3_aa: CASTGTVTNEKLFF
d_call: -; v_call: TRBV2; clone_size: -; j_call: TRBJ1-6; cdr3_nt: TGTGCCAGCAGTGAGGGGAGAGGTTCACCCCTCCACTTT; cdr3_aa: CASSEGRGSPLHF
d_call: -; v_call: TRBV11-1; clone_size: -; j_call: TRBJ1-2; cdr3_nt: TGTGCCAGCAGACTGACCGGGAACTATGGCTACACCTTC; cdr3_aa: CASRLTGNYGYTF
d_call: -; v_call: TRBV6-5; clone_size: -; j_call: TRBJ1-2; cdr3_nt: TGTGCCAGCAGCCCCGACAGGACCTATGGCTACACCTTC; cdr3_aa: CASSPDRTYGYTF
d_call: TRBD1; v_call: TRBV5-1; clone_size: once; j_call: TRBJ2-1; cdr3_nt: TGCGCCAGCAGCTTCGGGACAGGGAGGCACAATGAGCAGTTCTTC; cdr3_aa: CASSFGTGRHNEQFF
d_call: -; v_call: TRBV5-4; clone_size: -; j_call: TRBJ2-5; cdr3_nt: TGTGCCAGCAGCTCCGGGACACTTCGGGAGACCCAGTACTTC; cdr3_aa: CASSSGTLRETQYF
d_call: TRBD1; v_call: TRBV27; clone_size: -; j_call: TRBJ2-7; cdr3_nt: TGTGCCAGCAGTCGACAGGGTGGAAAGCAGTACTTC; cdr3_aa: CASSRQGGKQYF
d_call: -; v_call: TRBV2; clone_size: -; j_call: TRBJ1-5; cdr3_nt: TGTGCCAGCAGTGAAGCGCGAGGCAATCAGCCCCAGCATTTT; cdr3_aa: CASSEARGNQPQHF
d_call: TRBD2; v_call: TRBV6-1; clone_size: -; j_call: TRBJ2-7; cdr3_nt: TGTGCCAGCAGTGAAACAGCGGGAACCTACGAGCAGTACTTC; cdr3_aa: CASSETAGTYEQYF
d_call: TRBD1; v_call: TRBV11-2; clone_size: -; j_call: TRBJ2-7; cdr3_nt: TGTGCCAGCAGCTTAAAGGGACAGGACTACGAGCAGTACTTC; cdr3_aa: CASSLKGQDYEQYF